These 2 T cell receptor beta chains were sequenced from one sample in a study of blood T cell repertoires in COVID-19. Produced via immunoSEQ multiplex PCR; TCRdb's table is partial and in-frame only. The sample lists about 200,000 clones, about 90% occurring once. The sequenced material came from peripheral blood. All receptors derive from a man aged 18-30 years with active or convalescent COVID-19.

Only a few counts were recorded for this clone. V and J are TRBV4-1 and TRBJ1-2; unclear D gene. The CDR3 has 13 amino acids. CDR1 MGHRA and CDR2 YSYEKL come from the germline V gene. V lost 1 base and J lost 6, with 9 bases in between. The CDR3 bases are TGCGCCAGCAGCCAAGGAGGGCGGGATGGCTACACCTTC. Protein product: CASSQGGRDGYTF.

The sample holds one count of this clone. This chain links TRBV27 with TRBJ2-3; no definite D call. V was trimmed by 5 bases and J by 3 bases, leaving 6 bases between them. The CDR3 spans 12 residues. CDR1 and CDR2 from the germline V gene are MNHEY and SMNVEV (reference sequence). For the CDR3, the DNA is TGTGCCAGCAGTACGACTACAGATACGCAGTATTTT. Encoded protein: CASSTTTDTQYF.